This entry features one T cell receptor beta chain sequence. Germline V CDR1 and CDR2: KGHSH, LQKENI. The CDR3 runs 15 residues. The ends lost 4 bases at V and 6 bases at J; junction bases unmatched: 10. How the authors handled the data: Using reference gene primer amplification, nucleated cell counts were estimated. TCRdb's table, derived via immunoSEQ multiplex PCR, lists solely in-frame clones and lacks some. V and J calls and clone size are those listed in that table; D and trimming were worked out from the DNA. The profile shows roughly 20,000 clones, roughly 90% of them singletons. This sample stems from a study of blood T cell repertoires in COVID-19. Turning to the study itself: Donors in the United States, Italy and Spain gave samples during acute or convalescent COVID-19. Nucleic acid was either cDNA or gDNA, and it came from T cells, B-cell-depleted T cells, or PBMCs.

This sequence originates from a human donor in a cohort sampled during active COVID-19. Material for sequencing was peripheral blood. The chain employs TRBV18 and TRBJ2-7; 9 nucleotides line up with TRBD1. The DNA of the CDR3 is TGTGCCAGCTCACGGACCGGGACAGGGCTTTTCGAGCAGTACTTC. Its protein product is CASSRTGTGLFEQYF.